Listed below are T cell receptor beta chains from one sample, sequenced in a study of cytomegalovirus exposure and HLA in healthy donors. Libraries were prepared by immunoSEQ multiplex PCR; TCRdb keeps only in-frame clonotypes and omits some of them. The clone table shows some 130,000 clones, with the ten largest holding about 2.1%. The specimen sequenced was PBMCs. The receptors derive from a woman aged 55-70 years in good health and CMV-seronegative. CDR3s include the opening cysteine and the closing phenylalanine or tryptophan. A D gene is named only where the DNA matches it firmly.

TRBV10-3,TRBJ2-1,TRBD2,CAIKGTSGRVVEQFF,TGTGCCATCAAAGGGACTAGCGGGAGGGTGGTTGAGCAGTTCTTC
TRBV4-2,TRBJ1-2,NA,CASSQTDSVFLGYTF,TGTGCCAGCAGCCAAACCGACAGTGTTTTCTTGGGCTACACCTTC
TRBV6-4,TRBJ2-3,NA,CASSDSAETDTRYF,TGTGCCAGCAGTGACAGCGCAGAGACAGATACGCGGTATTTT
TRBV6-1,TRBJ2-7,NA,CASSAAGPTYEQYF,TGTGCCAGCAGCGCCGCGGGTCCTACCTACGAGCAGTACTTC
TRBV5-1,TRBJ2-1,TRBD2,CASSLFAGGLNNEQFF,TGCGCCAGCAGCTTGTTCGCGGGAGGCCTAAACAATGAGCAGTTCTTC
TRBV28,TRBJ1-1,NA,CAGRGRGSNTEAFF,TGTGCCGGAAGGGGTAGGGGGTCCAACACTGAAGCTTTCTTT
TRBV5-1,TRBJ2-5,TRBD1,CASSIRQGLTETQYF,TGCGCCAGCAGCATTCGACAGGGGCTAACAGAGACCCAGTACTTC
TRBV18,TRBJ2-7,TRBD2,CASSPREGVSYEQYF,TGTGCCAGCTCACCCCGGGAGGGCGTCTCCTACGAGCAGTACTTC
TRBV28,TRBJ1-4,TRBD1,CASSYPTGGGEKLFF,TGTGCCAGCAGTTACCCGACAGGGGGGGGTGAAAAACTGTTTTTT
TRBV5-1,TRBJ2-7,TRBD1,CASSTAAGDRGWYEQYF,TGCGCCAGCAGCACCGCCGCCGGGGACAGGGGGTGGTACGAGCAGTACTTC
TRBV29-1,TRBJ1-4,TRBD1,CSVQGTGGRREKLFF,TGCAGCGTTCAGGGTACAGGGGGCCGAAGGGAAAAACTGTTTTTT
TRBV28,TRBJ2-1,TRBD2,CASSLVSGRAHNEQFF,TGTGCCAGCAGTTTAGTAAGCGGGAGGGCCCACAATGAGCAGTTCTTC
TRBV14,TRBJ1-1,NA,CASSRLGAMNTEAFF,TGTGCCAGCAGCCGGCTGGGGGCGATGAACACTGAAGCTTTCTTT
TRBV7-8,TRBJ1-5,TRBD1,CASSFGQGTNQPQHF,TGTGCCAGCAGCTTCGGACAGGGAACCAATCAGCCCCAGCATTTT
TRBV4-1,TRBJ1-4,NA,CASNLREGTNEKLFF,TGCGCCAGCAACCTAAGGGAGGGCACTAATGAAAAACTGTTTTTT
TRBV28,TRBJ1-2,NA,CASSLGGFRGGYTF,TGTGCCAGCAGTTTGGGGGGGTTCCGGGGTGGCTACACCTTC
TRBV5-7,TRBJ2-7,NA,CASSPFRGYEQYF,TGTGCCAGCAGCCCATTCCGGGGTTACGAGCAGTACTTC
TRBV28,TRBJ2-7,TRBD2,CASSLSSGASYEQYF,TGTGCCAGCAGTTTATCCAGCGGGGCGTCCTACGAGCAGTACTTC
TRBV28,TRBJ1-6,NA,CASSLFQGGNSPLHF,TGTGCCAGCAGTTTATTCCAGGGTGGAAATTCACCCCTCCACTTT
TRBV4-1,TRBJ2-3,NA,CASSQDRGERALTDTQYF,TGCGCCAGCAGCCAAGATCGGGGCGAGCGGGCGCTCACAGATACGCAGTATTTT
TRBV19,TRBJ1-2,NA,CASSIGGGDGGYTF,TGTGCCAGTAGTATTGGCGGGGGGGACGGTGGCTACACCTTC
TRBV19,TRBJ1-5,TRBD1,CASSSDGQDDFPQHF,TGTGCCAGTAGTAGCGATGGACAGGACGATTTCCCCCAGCATTTT
TRBV6-5,TRBJ2-1,NA,CASSFRANEQFF,TGTGCCAGCAGTTTCAGGGCTAATGAGCAGTTCTTC
TRBV6-1,TRBJ2-1,TRBD2,CASSELSGGMYNEQFF,TGTGCCAGCAGTGAATTGTCCGGGGGGATGTACAATGAGCAGTTCTTC
TRBV28,TRBJ2-7,TRBD1,CASSGPGQGTSYEQYF,TGTGCCAGCAGTGGCCCGGGACAGGGGACTTCCTACGAGCAGTACTTC
TRBV10-3,TRBJ2-2,TRBD2,CAITSATSGNTGELFF,TGTGCCATCACCTCCGCGACTAGCGGAAACACCGGGGAGCTGTTTTTT
TRBV19,TRBJ2-1,TRBD2,CASSMGLAGGRDEQFF,TGTGCCAGTAGTATGGGACTAGCGGGGGGGCGTGATGAGCAGTTCTTC
TRBV27,TRBJ1-6,TRBD1,CASGGQAYNSPLHF,TGTGCCAGCGGGGGACAGGCTTATAATTCACCCCTCCACTTT
TRBV11-1,TRBJ2-7,NA,CASSLQTGTWNYQVYEQYF,TGTGCCAGCAGCTTACAGACAGGGACTTGGAACTATCAGGTCTACGAGCAGTACTTC
TRBV29-1,TRBJ2-5,TRBD1,CSVRTGAETQYF,TGCAGCGTCCGGACAGGGGCGGAGACCCAGTACTTC
TRBV7-8,TRBJ1-5,NA,CASSLAYVSGSSNQPQHF,TGTGCCAGCAGCTTAGCTTATGTATCGGGGAGTAGCAATCAGCCCCAGCATTTT
TRBV2,TRBJ1-2,NA,CASSEATGQTYGYTF,TGTGCCAGCAGTGAAGCGACAGGACAGACCTATGGCTACACCTTC
TRBV5-1,TRBJ1-2,NA,CASSLKHEGGYTF,TGCGCCAGCAGCTTAAAGCACGAGGGTGGCTACACCTTC
TRBV28,TRBJ1-2,TRBD1,CASSSGGNGYTF,TGTGCCAGCAGTTCAGGGGGGAACGGCTACACCTTC
TRBV9,TRBJ2-7,NA,CASSVDYRSYEQYF,TGTGCCAGCAGCGTAGATTACCGGAGCTACGAGCAGTACTTC
TRBV20-1,TRBJ2-1,NA,CSATLKREQFF,TGCAGTGCAACTCTCAAGCGTGAGCAGTTCTTC
TRBV4-2,TRBJ1-1,NA,CASSQDLQGLIEAFF,TGTGCCAGCAGCCAAGATCTTCAGGGGCTCATTGAAGCTTTCTTT
TRBV5-8,TRBJ1-3,TRBD1,CASTMDRKNTIYF,TGTGCCAGCACAATGGACAGGAAAAACACCATATATTTT
TRBV7-9,TRBJ1-1,NA,CASIPSGSYTEAFF,TGTGCCAGCATCCCAAGCGGTAGCTACACTGAAGCTTTCTTT
TRBV2,TRBJ2-5,TRBD2,CASSDGTSGRGRTQYF,TGTGCCAGCAGCGACGGGACTAGCGGGAGGGGCAGGACCCAGTACTTC
TRBV5-1,TRBJ1-2,NA,CASSFLTAGKDYGYTF,TGCGCCAGCAGCTTCCTTACGGCGGGGAAAGACTATGGCTACACCTTC
TRBV4-1,TRBJ2-1,TRBD1,CASSHPGQGNEQFF,TGCGCCAGCAGCCATCCGGGACAGGGCAATGAGCAGTTCTTC
TRBV9,TRBJ2-5,TRBD2,CASSAGTSRETQYF,TGTGCCAGCAGCGCCGGGACTAGCAGAGAGACCCAGTACTTC
TRBV5-1,TRBJ2-7,NA,CASSLVSTYYEQYF,TGCGCCAGCAGCTTAGTCTCTACCTACTACGAGCAGTACTTC
TRBV7-8,TRBJ2-7,NA,CASSHKAQFRSSYEQYF,TGTGCCAGCAGCCACAAGGCCCAGTTCCGGAGCTCCTACGAGCAGTACTTC
TRBV27,TRBJ2-5,NA,CASSLNTGEKQETQYF,TGTGCCAGCAGTTTAAATACAGGAGAGAAACAAGAGACCCAGTACTTC
TRBV7-9,TRBJ2-7,TRBD1,CASSLGTAYEQYF,TGTGCCAGCAGCCTCGGGACAGCCTACGAGCAGTACTTC
TRBV2,TRBJ1-2,NA,CASSESGYGYTF,TGTGCCAGCAGCGAATCCGGGTATGGCTACACCTTC
TRBV30,TRBJ2-3,TRBD1,CAWSRGSDTQYF,TGTGCCTGGAGCAGGGGGTCAGATACGCAGTATTTT